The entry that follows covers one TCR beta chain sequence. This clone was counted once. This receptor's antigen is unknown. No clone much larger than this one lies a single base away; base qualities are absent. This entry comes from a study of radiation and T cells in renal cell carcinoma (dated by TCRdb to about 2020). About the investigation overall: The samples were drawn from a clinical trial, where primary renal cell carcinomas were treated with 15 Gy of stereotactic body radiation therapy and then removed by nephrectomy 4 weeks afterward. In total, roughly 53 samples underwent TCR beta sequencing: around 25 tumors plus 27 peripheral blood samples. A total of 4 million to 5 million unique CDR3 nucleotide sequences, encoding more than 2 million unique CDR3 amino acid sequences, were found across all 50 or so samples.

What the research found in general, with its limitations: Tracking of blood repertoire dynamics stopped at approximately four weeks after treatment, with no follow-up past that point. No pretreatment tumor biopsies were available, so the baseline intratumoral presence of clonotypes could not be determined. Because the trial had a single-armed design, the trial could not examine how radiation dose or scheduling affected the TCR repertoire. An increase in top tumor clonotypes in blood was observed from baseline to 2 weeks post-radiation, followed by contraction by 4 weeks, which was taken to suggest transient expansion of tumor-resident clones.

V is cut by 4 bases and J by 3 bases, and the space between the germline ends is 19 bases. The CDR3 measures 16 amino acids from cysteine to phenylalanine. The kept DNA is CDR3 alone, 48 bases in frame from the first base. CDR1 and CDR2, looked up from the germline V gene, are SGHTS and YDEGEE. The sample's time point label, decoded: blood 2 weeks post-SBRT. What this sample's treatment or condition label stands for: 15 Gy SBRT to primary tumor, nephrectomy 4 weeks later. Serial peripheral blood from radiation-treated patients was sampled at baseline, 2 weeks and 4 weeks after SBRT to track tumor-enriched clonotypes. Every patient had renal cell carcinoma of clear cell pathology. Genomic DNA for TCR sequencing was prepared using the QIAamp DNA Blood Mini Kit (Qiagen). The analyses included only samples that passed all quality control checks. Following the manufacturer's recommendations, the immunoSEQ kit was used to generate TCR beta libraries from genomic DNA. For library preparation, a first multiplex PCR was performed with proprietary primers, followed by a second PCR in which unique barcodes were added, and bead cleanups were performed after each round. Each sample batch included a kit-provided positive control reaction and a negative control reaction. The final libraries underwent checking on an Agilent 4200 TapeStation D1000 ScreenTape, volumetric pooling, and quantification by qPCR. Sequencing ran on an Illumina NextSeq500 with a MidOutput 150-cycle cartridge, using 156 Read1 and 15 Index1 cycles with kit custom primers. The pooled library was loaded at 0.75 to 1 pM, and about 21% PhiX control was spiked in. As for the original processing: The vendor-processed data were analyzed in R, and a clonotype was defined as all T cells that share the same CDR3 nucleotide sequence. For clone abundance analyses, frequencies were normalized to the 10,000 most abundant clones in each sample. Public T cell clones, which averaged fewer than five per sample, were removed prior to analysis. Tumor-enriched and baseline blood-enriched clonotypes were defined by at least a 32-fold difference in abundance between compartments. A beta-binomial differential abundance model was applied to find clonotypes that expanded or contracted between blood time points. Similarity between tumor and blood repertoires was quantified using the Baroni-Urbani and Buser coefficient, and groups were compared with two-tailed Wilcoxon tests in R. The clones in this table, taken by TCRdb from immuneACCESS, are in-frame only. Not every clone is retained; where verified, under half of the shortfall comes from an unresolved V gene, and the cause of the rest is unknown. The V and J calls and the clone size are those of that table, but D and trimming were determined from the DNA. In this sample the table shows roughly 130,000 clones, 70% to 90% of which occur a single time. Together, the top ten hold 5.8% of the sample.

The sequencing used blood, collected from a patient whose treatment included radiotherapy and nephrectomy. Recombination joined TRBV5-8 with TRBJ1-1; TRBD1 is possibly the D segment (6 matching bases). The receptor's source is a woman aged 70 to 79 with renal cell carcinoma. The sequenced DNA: TGTGCCAGCAGCCTCCAGTGGGGGGGCGCTGACACTGAAGCTTTCTTT. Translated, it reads CASSLQWGGADTEAFF. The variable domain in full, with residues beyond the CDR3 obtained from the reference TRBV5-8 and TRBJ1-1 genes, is EAGVTQSPTHLIKTRGQQATLRCSPISGHTSVYWYQQALGLGLQFLLWYDEGEERNRGNFPPRFSGRQFPNYSSELNVNALELEDSALYLCASSLQWGGADTEAFFGQGTRLTVV.